Listed here is a single T cell receptor (beta chain). The source of the sample is a study of OX40 agonist ivuxolimab in advanced cancers. Clones were read by immunoSEQ multiplex PCR, and TCRdb kept only the in-frame ones, dropping some. The repertoire includes some 64,000 clones, 65% to 90% of them detected once, and less than 0.9% sits in the top ten. Prior autoimmune disease or systemic immunosuppression barred patients. The sampling schedule covered blood at baseline, cycle 4 day 1, and cycle 7 day 1. The CDR3 sequence is 13 residues long. CDR1 SGHKS and CDR2 YYEKEE come from the germline V gene (reference sequence). Trimming took 2 bases from V and 12 from J; bases not matched to a gene: 4.

This specimen was CD4+ or CD8+ T cells sorted from blood, taken in a trial of the OX40 agonist ivuxolimab. This rearrangement joins TRBV5-5 to TRBJ1-5, with 11 bases fitting TRBD1. This clonotype was sampled from an adult with an advanced solid tumor such as melanoma, head and neck, liver or kidney cancer. The CDR3: CASSFGTGGRQHF. The CDR3 DNA sequence: TGTGCCAGCAGCTTCGGGACAGGGGGTCGCCAGCATTTT.